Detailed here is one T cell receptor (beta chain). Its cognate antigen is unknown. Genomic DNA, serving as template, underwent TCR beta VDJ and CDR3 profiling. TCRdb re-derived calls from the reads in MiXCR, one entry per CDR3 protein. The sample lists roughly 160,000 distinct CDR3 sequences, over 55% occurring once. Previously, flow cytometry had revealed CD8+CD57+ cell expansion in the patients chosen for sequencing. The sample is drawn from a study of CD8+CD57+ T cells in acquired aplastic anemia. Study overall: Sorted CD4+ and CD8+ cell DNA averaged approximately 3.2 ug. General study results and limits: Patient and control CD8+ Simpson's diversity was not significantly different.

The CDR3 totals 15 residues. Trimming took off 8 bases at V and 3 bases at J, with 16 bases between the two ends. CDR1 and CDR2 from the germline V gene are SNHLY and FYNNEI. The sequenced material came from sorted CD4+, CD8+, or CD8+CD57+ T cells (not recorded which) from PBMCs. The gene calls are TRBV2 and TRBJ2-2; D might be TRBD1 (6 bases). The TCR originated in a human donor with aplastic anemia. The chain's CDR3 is CASRPQGLDTGELFF. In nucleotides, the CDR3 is TGTGCCAGCCGTCCTCAGGGGCTCGACACCGGGGAGCTGTTTTTT.